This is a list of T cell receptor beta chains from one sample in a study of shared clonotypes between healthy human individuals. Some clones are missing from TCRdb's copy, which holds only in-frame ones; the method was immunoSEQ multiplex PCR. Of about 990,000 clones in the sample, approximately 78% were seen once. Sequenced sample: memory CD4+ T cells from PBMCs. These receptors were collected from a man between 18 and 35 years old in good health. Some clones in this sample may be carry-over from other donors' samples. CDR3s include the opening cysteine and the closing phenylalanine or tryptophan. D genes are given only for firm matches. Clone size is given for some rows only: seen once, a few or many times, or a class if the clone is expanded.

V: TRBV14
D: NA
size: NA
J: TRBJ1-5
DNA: TGTGCCAGCAGCCAAACACTCCCGGGAAAATATAGCAATCAGCCCCAGCATTTT
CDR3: CASSQTLPGKYSNQPQHF

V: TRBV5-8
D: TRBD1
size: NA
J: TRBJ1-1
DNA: TGTGCCAGCAGCTCCCGGGACAGGGGGATAACTTTCTTT
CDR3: CASSSRDRGITFF

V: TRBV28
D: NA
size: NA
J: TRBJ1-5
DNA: TGTGCCAGCAGCGTCCTGATACAGCCCCAGCATTTT
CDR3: CASSVLIQPQHF

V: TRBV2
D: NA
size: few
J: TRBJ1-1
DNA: TGTGCCAGCAGTGAGGACCGAGGGACTGAAGCTTTCTTT
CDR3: CASSEDRGTEAFF

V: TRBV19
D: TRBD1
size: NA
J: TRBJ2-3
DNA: TGTGCCAGTAGTCCCCGGGGGACAGGGGGCGCATCAGATACGCAGTATTTT
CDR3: CASSPRGTGGASDTQYF

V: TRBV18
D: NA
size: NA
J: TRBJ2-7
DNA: TGTGCCAGCTCACCACAGGACGGGGGACAGTACTTC
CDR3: CASSPQDGGQYF

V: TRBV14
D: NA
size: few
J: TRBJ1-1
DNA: TGTGCCAGCAGCCAAGATCGGTCAGGGGTGGGCACTGAAGCTTTCTTT
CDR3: CASSQDRSGVGTEAFF

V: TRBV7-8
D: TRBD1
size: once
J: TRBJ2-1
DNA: TGTGCCAGCAGCTTAAGGACAGGGTTAAATGAGCAGTTCTTC
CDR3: CASSLRTGLNEQFF

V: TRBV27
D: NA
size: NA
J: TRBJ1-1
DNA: TGTGCCAGCAACCGTAGAACGGGCACTGAAGCTTTCTTT
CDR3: CASNRRTGTEAFF

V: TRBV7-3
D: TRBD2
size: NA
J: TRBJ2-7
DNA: TGTGCCAGCAGCTTGGCAGCGGGATCAATCTACGAGCAGTACTTC
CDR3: CASSLAAGSIYEQYF

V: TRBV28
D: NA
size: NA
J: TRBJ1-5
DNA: TGTGCCGGTCGGGATCTGAAGTCCCCTAATCAGCCCCAGCATTTT
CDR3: CAGRDLKSPNQPQHF

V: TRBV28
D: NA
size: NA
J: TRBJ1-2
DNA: TGTGCCAGCAGTTTTAGCCGGGCCTATGGCTACACCTTC
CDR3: CASSFSRAYGYTF

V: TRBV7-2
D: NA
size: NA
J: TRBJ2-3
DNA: TGTGCCAGCAGCTCCCAGGGGCCAGATACGCAGTATTTT
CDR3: CASSSQGPDTQYF

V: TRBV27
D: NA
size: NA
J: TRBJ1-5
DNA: TGTGCCAGCAGTCCCCGGGTCAATCAGCCCCAGCATTTT
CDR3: CASSPRVNQPQHF

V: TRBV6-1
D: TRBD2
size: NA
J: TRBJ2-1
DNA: TGTGCCAGCAGTGCACCCGGGACTACCAAACGCAATGAGCAGTTCTTC
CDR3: CASSAPGTTKRNEQFF

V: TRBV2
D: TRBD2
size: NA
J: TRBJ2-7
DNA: TGTGCCAGCAGTGAAAGCGGGAACTACGAGCAGTACTTC
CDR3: CASSESGNYEQYF

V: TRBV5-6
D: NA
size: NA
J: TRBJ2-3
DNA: TGTGCCAGCAGCTTAGCCCGCACAGATACGCAGTATTTT
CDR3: CASSLARTDTQYF

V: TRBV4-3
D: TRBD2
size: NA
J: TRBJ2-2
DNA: TGCGCCAGCAGCCAATGGTACGGGAGGGCCTCGACCGGGGAGCTGTTTTTT
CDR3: CASSQWYGRASTGELFF

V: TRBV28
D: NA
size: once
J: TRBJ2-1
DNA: TGTGCCAGCAGTTTACGAAATTGGGCTAGGAGTTACAATGAGCAGTTCTTC
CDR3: CASSLRNWARSYNEQFF

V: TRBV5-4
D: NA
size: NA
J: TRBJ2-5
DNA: TGTGCCAGCAGCACCGGACAGCCCCAAGAGACCCAGTACTTC
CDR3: CASSTGQPQETQYF

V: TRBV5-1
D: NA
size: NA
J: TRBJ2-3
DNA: TGCGCCAGCAGCTCCCCCCAGGCAGGCACAGATACGCAGTATTTT
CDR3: CASSSPQAGTDTQYF

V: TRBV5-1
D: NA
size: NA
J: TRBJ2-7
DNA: TGCGCCAGCAGCCATCCCGATTTCGGCGAGCAGTACTTC
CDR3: CASSHPDFGEQYF

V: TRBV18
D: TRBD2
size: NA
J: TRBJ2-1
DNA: TGTGCCAGCTCACTAAAACAAGGAACTAGCGGGAGGGACAATGAGCAGTTCTTC
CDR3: CASSLKQGTSGRDNEQFF

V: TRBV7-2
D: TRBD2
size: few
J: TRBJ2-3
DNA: TGTGCCAGCAGTCTTTTTAGCGGGAGGGCCGCAGATACGCAGTATTTT
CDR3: CASSLFSGRAADTQYF

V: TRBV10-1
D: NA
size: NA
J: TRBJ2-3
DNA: TGCGCCAGCAGTGAGTCTACCGGTACGCAGTATTTT
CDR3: CASSESTGTQYF

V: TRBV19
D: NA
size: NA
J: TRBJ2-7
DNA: TGTGCCACCCGGGAGCCACCCTCCTACGAGCAGTACTTC
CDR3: CATREPPSYEQYF

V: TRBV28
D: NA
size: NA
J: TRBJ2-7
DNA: TGTGCCAGCAGTCTACGGGACGAGCAGTACTTC
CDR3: CASSLRDEQYF